Below are 26 T cell receptor beta chains sequenced from a single sample in a study of metastatic and nonmetastatic thyroid tumors. Thyroid surgery was preceded by no treatment in any patient. MiXCR was used by TCRdb to re-call the PCR reads. The data show some 23,000 clones, roughly 9.8% seen once. Sequenced: blood. The receptors were gathered from a female donor with papillary thyroid cancer or a benign thyroid nodule (not recorded which). Some clones in this sample may be carry-over from other donors' samples.

With respect to this clone: This may arise from a read error, as a much more abundant clone is one base away. The rearrangement uses TRBV5-4 and TRBJ2-5; weak D call: TRBD1 (5 bases). This CDR3 is 14 amino acids long. Deletions cut 3 bases from V and 2 bases from J, with 11 bases between. From germline, CDR1 is SGHNT and CDR2 YYREEE (reference sequence). The CDR3 bases are TGTGCCAGCAGCTCTATACAGGATCAAGAGACCCAGTACTTC. Residues: CASSSIQDQETQYF.

At least ten counts were recorded for this clone. This chain connects TRBV2 to TRBJ1-5; D remains ambiguous. The CDR3 contains 15 residues. V was cut by 3 bases and J by 4 bases, with 13 bases left in between. Germline CDR1 SNHLY, CDR2 FYNNEI. Written as DNA, the CDR3 is TGTGCCAGCAGTGACGGAGGATTCGAGAATCAGCCCCAGCATTTT. It yields the protein CASSDGGFENQPQHF.

This clone has only a few counts. Possible read error: a much larger clone is one base away. The chain uses TRBV7-8 and TRBJ2-5; no clear D gene. Trimming cost V 1 base and J 2 bases, with 11 bases left between them. The CDR3 has 15 amino acids. Germline V lookup: CDR1 SGHVS, CDR2 FQNEAQ. The CDR3 DNA sequence: TGTGCCAGCAGCTTAGGATCGGTCAAACAAGAGACCCAGTACTTC. It is translated as CASSLGSVKQETQYF.

The rearrangement joins TRBV20-1 to TRBJ2-1, with 9 bases that match TRBD2. V lost 4 bases to trimming and J lost 3 bases; unmatched junction nucleotides: 7. Per the germline V gene, CDR1 is DFQATT and CDR2 is SNEGSKA (reference sequence). The CDR3 length is 15 residues. CDR3 in DNA: TGCAGTGCTAAGCCCCGGACTAGCGTCTACAATGAGCAGTTCTTC. Translation: CSAKPRTSVYNEQFF.

This clone was detected many times. V usage is TRBV11-2 and J usage is TRBJ2-7; 7 nucleotides align to TRBD2. Germline CDR1 SGHAT, CDR2 FQNNGV. J gave up 4 bases and V 5 bases, and 8 bases lay outside the gene matches. The CDR3 covers 14 residues. CDR3 loop: CASSLSSGKYEQYF. In DNA form, the CDR3 reads TGTGCCAGCAGCCTGTCGAGCGGGAAGTACGAGCAGTACTTC.

There are many counts of this clone. The V and J genes are TRBV7-8 and TRBJ1-5, with no clear D. The CDR3 runs 15 residues. CDR1 is SGHVS and CDR2 is FQNEAQ in the germline V gene. V gave up 3 bases and J gave up 3 bases, with 12 bases separating them. Written as DNA, the CDR3 is TGTGCCAGCAGCTTTCTGGAGGGAGACAATCAGCCCCAGCATTTT. Its protein is CASSFLEGDNQPQHF.

This clone was detected many times. The chain recombines TRBV4-1 with TRBJ2-2; 12 positions agree with TRBD2. The CDR3 has 20 amino acids. Unmatched junction bases numbered 16, after V lost 5 bases and J lost 3 bases. Germline V gives CDR1 MGHRA, CDR2 YSYEKL. Written as DNA, the CDR3 is TGCGCCAGCAGCACCAAATCGAGGCTAGCGGGAGGGCCGGACACCGGGGAGCTGTTTTTT. Translating gives CASSTKSRLAGGPDTGELFF.

By proportion, this clone is medium-sized. The chain couples TRBV27 to TRBJ2-7; 7 bases match TRBD2. Germline CDR1 and CDR2: MNHEY and SMNVEV (reference sequence). V was pared by 5 bases and J by 2 bases, with 3 bases of the junction left unmatched. The CDR3 length is 13 residues. CDR3 in DNA: TGTGCCAGCAGTCCCGGACTAGCCTACGAGCAGTACTTC. This gives the protein CASSPGLAYEQYF.

Comment on this clone: A much larger clone differs from this one at a single base, so this may be a read error. The chain links TRBV13 to TRBJ2-1; TRBD1 agrees at 11 bases. CDR3 length: 19 amino acids. Germline CDR1 reads PRHDT; CDR2 reads FYEKMQ (reference sequence). Trimming cost V 0 bases and J 10 bases; bases outside gene matches: 17. The CDR3 is CASSLGFFYGQGASGEQFF. Written as DNA, the CDR3 is TGTGCCAGCAGCTTAGGTTTTTTTTACGGACAGGGGGCTTCTGGGGAGCAGTTCTTC.

This clone was observed many times. The V and J genes are TRBV7-6 and TRBJ2-2; D gene uncertain. The V gene lost 4 bases and the J gene lost 2 bases, with 11 bases spanning the gap. The CDR3 spans 15 residues. Germline V gives CDR1 SGHVS, CDR2 FNYEAQ. The CDR3 region is CASSSHDGNTGELFF. CDR3 DNA sequence: TGTGCCAGCAGCTCCCACGACGGCAACACCGGGGAGCTGTTTTTT.

This chain joins TRBV3-1 and TRBJ2-1; weak D call: TRBD2 (5 bases). Trimming shortened V by 7 bases and J by 8 bases, and 15 bases separated the two germline ends. The CDR3 length is 13 residues. CDR1 is LGHDT and CDR2 is YNNKEL in the germline V gene (reference sequence). This chain's CDR3 is CASIPTLADEQFF. CDR3 DNA sequence: TGTGCCAGCATCCCGACGCTAGCTGATGAGCAGTTCTTC.

The chain carries TRBV6-1 and TRBJ1-3; possible D gene TRBD1, 6 bases. This CDR3 contains 15 residues. Germline CDR1 MNHNS, CDR2 SASEGT. The ends were cut back, 6 bases at V and 0 bases at J, with 12 bases in the middle. The CDR3 loop reads CASRPTGFSGNTIYF. The CDR3 DNA sequence: TGTGCCAGCAGACCAACAGGGTTCTCTGGAAACACCATATATTTT.

There are many counts of this clone. V is TRBV19 and J is TRBJ1-5; D unclear. Between the trimmed V and J ends, which lost 11 bases and 0 bases, there was a span of 14 bases. The length of the CDR3 is 14 residues. CDR1 and CDR2 from the germline V gene are LNHDA and SQIVND (reference sequence). CDR3 protein: CARTLCYSNQPQHF. CDR3 DNA sequence: TGTGCCCGCACGCTCTGTTATAGCAATCAGCCCCAGCATTTT.

This sequence joins TRBV4-3 and TRBJ1-1; weak D call: TRBD1 (5 bases). The CDR3 runs 17 residues. Germline CDR1 LGHNA, CDR2 YSLEER. V gave up 2 bases and J gave up 7 bases, with 23 bases separating them. The CDR3 bases are TGCGCCAGCAGCCAAAAAGCTGGATTCCGGGACCCTAGTGAAGCTTTCTTT. Translating gives CASSQKAGFRDPSEAFF.

Comment on this clone: A much more abundant neighbour one base away suggests this may be a read error. This sequence joins TRBV20-1 and TRBJ2-1; D is perhaps TRBD1 (5 bases). V shed 3 bases and J shed 3 bases, with 15 bases lying between them. This CDR3 contains 15 residues. Germline-derived CDR1 and CDR2 are DFQATT and SNEGSKA (reference sequence). The CDR3 reads CSASPPRVGYNEQFF. CDR3 DNA: TGCAGTGCTAGCCCCCCCAGGGTGGGCTACAATGAGCAGTTCTTC.

At least ten counts were recorded for this clone. With a much larger clone just one base away, this may be a read error. The J gene is TRBJ2-1, the V gene TRBV12-3 or TRBV12-4, with D perhaps TRBD1 or TRBD2 (5 bases each). V lost 7 bases and J lost 3, with 16 bases in between. The CDR3 spans 15 residues. CDR3 sequence reads: CASTSWGRVYNEQFF. The CDR3 DNA follows: TGTGCCAGCACCAGTTGGGGGAGAGTCTACAATGAGCAGTTCTTC.

Of note for this clone: This likely comes from a read error, as the CDR3 has no conserved phenylalanine or tryptophan at its end. The gene calls are TRBV7-9 and TRBJ2-1; D might be TRBD2 (5 bases). Trimming cost V 0 bases and J 3 bases, with 6 bases left between them. The CDR3 consists of 14 residues. Germline V gives CDR1 SEHNR, CDR2 FQNEAQ (reference sequence). CDR3 in amino acids: CASSLAGVYNEQFS. DNA of the CDR3: TGTGCCAGCAGCTTAGCGGGAGTCTACAATGAGCAGTTCTCC.

To note about this clone: This may come from a read error, since a much larger clone is one base off. The same CDR3 can be traced to other DNA sequences in this sample. J is TRBJ1-1 and V is TRBV7-8; D is uncertain. Germline V CDR1 and CDR2: SGHVS, FQNEAQ. The CDR3 spans 17 residues. The V end lost 1 base, the J end lost 0 bases, and 15 bases lay between the germline ends. The CDR3 DNA reads as TGTGCCAGCAGCTTAGGGCAGGCACTCCGAGTGAACACTGAAGCTTTCTTT. Translation: CASSLGQALRVNTEAFF.

CDR3 sequence reads: CASSLDGMNTEAFF. CDR3 bases: TGCGCCAGCAGCTTGGACGGAATGAACACTGAAGCTTTCTTT. The chain recombines TRBV5-1 with TRBJ1-1, with D hard to call. Looked up from germline, CDR1 is SGHRS and CDR2 is YFSETQ. V shed 0 bases and J shed 0 bases, with 6 bases lying between them. The CDR3 sequence is 14 residues long. Combining the CDR3 with reference TRBV5-1 and TRBJ1-1 gives the whole variable domain KAGVTQTPRYLIKTRGQQVTLSCSPISGHRSVSWYQQTPGQGLQFLFEYFSETQRNKGNFPGRFSGRQFSNSRSEMNVSTLELGDSALYLCASSLDGMNTEAFFGQGTRLTVV.

In its sample, this clone was seen a few times. Germline and junction disagree at one end, which may indicate a read error. This chain connects TRBV6-1 to TRBJ2-7; D unresolved. The CDR3 is 15 amino acids. The germline V gene encodes CDR1 MNHNS and CDR2 SASEGT. The CDR3 DNA sequence: TGCGCCAGCAGTAGGTACTATTCTAGCTCCTACGAGCAGTACTTC. It encodes CASSRYYSSSYEQYF.

This clone was recorded many times. Different DNA sequences within this sample yield the same CDR3. The genes are TRBV4-2 and TRBJ2-3; TRBD2 agrees at 11 bases. After removal of 4 bases from V and 8 bases from J, the junction contained 20 bases not matched to a gene. CDR1 and CDR2 (germline): LGHNA, YNFKEQ. The CDR3 loop spans 19 amino acids. This CDR3 reads CASSPDPYYSGRAGRTQYF. The CDR3, as DNA: TGTGCCAGCAGCCCCGATCCTTATTATAGCGGGAGGGCCGGTCGTACGCAGTATTTT.

This clone was picked up many times. The chain employs TRBV20-1 and TRBJ2-4, with D unclear. The germline V and J ends were trimmed by 3 bases and 6 bases, with 12 bases remaining between them. CDR1 and CDR2 (germline): DFQATT, SNEGSKA (reference sequence). The CDR3 sequence is 13 residues long. CDR3 amino acids: CSARSWTINIQYF. The CDR3 DNA is TGCAGTGCTAGGAGTTGGACCATAAACATTCAGTACTTC.

The table lists this clone with a few counts. V gene TRBV10-3 combines with J gene TRBJ2-3, with D maybe TRBD2 (6 bases). There are 16 residues in the CDR3. V lost 2 bases, J lost 2 bases, and 14 bases lay in between. The germline gives CDR1 ENHRY, CDR2 SYGVKD. CDR3 sequence reads: CAISEGGANPTDTQYF. As DNA, the CDR3 is TGTGCCATCAGTGAGGGAGGGGCGAATCCCACAGATACGCAGTATTTT.

This clone was picked up many times. Other DNA variants within this sample encode the same CDR3. The chain combines TRBV7-9 with TRBJ1-6, with D tentatively TRBD1 (6 bases). This CDR3 region has 14 residues. Germline V gene lookup returns CDR1 SEHNR and CDR2 FQNEAQ (reference sequence). Trimming took 4 bases from V and 9 from J, leaving 13 bases between them. The CDR3 DNA reads as TGTGCCAGCAGCTATGACAGGTGGAGTTCACCCCTCCACTTT. It is translated as CASSYDRWSSPLHF.

This clone was counted only a few times. The chain has TRBV10-3 and TRBJ2-7, with TRBD2 as a possible D gene (5 bases). V gave up 10 bases and J gave up 1 base, with 14 bases separating them. Germline lookup yields CDR1 ENHRY and CDR2 SYGVKD. CDR3 length equals 13 residues. In nucleotides, the CDR3 is TGTGCCACACAGAGGGCCCCTTCCTACGAGCAGTACTTC. Its translation: CATQRAPSYEQYF.

The sample holds many counts of this clone. The V and J genes are TRBV4-1 and TRBJ2-7; D possibly corresponds to TRBD2 (5 bases). The CDR3 covers 15 residues. Between the trimmed V and J ends, which lost 0 bases and 5 bases, there was a span of 14 bases. The germline CDR1 and CDR2 sequences are MGHRA and YSYEKL. CDR3 nucleotide sequence: TGCGCCAGCAGCCAAGATCGTCTGCCGGGGAACGAGCAGTACTTC. This sequence encodes CASSQDRLPGNEQYF.